A single T cell receptor (beta chain) is shown here with its context. As yet, its antigen is unknown. Profiled with immunoSEQ multiplex PCR; TCRdb holds only in-frame clones, not every one. The sample has about 76,000 clones, roughly nine tenths seen once; the top ten hold roughly 6%. As to time point: blood 4 weeks post-SBRT, at nephrectomy. Regarding treatment: 15 Gy SBRT to primary tumor, nephrectomy 4 weeks later. Clear cell pathology was present in this patient's renal cell carcinoma. This sample is drawn from a study of radiation and T cells in renal cell carcinoma. Overall study results and limits: No pretreatment tumor biopsies were available for baseline clonotypes. From baseline, blood top tumor clonotypes peaked at 2 weeks post-radiation.

The TCR was taken from a woman in her 70s with renal cell carcinoma. The material was blood, obtained from a patient whose treatment included radiotherapy and nephrectomy.

In DNA form, the CDR3 reads TGTGCCAGCAGCTCATCCCTTTTTAGGGGTCCAAATAATTCACCCCTCCACTTT. It codes for CASSSSLFRGPNNSPLHF. This chain joins TRBV7-2 and TRBJ1-6; D possibly corresponds to TRBD1 (5 bases). Looked up from germline, CDR1 is SGHTA and CDR2 is FQGNSA. The V end was cut by 4 bases, the J end by 5 bases, with 21 bases between. This CDR3 comprises 18 residues.